The rows below give T cell receptor beta chains drawn from one sample of a study of T cell repertoires in cytomegalovirus infection. Their cognate antigens are unknown. TCRdb independently ran MiXCR on the reads; one entry per CDR3 protein. Of hundreds of thousands of distinct CDR3 sequences listed, under 40% are singletons. Here the sequenced sample was cultured CD8+ T cells from PBMCs, taken from culture after CMV antigen stimulation. All receptors come from a human donor in good health (CMV status not recorded). Some clones in this sample may be carry-over from other donors' samples. Both conserved end residues are part of each CDR3. D genes are given only for firm matches. A row's size may be missing; if present it is once, few, many or a size class.

TRBJ2-5 TRBV12-3/TRBV12-4 TRBD1 many CAITRGGQGVETQYF TGTGCCATCACGAGGGGTGGACAGGGAGTTGAGACCCAGTACTTC
TRBJ2-1 TRBV6-2/TRBV6-3 NA NA CASTRGGTESSEQFF TGTGCCAGCACTAGAGGGGGGACAGAATCGAGTGAGCAGTTCTTC
TRBJ2-6 TRBV6-1 NA many CASSEHSGANVLTF TGTGCCAGCAGTGAACACTCTGGGGCCAACGTCCTGACTTTC
TRBJ2-3 TRBV2 TRBD2 NA CASSDTLAGFADTQDF TGTGCCAGCAGTGATACACTAGCGGGGTTTGCGGATACGCAGGATTTT
TRBJ2-3 TRBV11-1 NA many CASSPPGIGVADTQYF TGTGCCAGCAGCCCCCCGGGAATCGGCGTAGCAGATACGCAGTATTTT
TRBJ2-3 TRBV7-2 NA NA CASSFREHPDTQYF TGTGCCAGCAGCTTCCGGGAGCACCCAGATACGCAGTATTTT
TRBJ1-1 TRBV27 NA once CASSLVQTSNTEAFF TGTGCCAGCAGTTTAGTGCAGACCTCGAACACTGAAGCTTTCTTT
TRBJ1-2 TRBV7-8 TRBD1 many CASTLRRQGDLNANYGYTF TGTGCCAGCACCCTACGGAGACAGGGGGACCTGAACGCTAACTATGGCTACACCTTC
TRBJ2-1 TRBV12-5 NA once CASGLVSPGNEQFF TGTGCTAGTGGTTTGGTCAGCCCTGGTAATGAGCAGTTCTTC
TRBJ1-1 TRBV27 NA NA CASSLNWQMNTEAFF TGTGCCAGCAGTTTAAATTGGCAGATGAACACTGAAGCTTTCTTT
TRBJ2-3 TRBV7-6 TRBD1 few CASRPGQGIGVTDTQYF TGTGCCAGCAGACCGGGACAGGGAATTGGCGTCACAGATACGCAGTATTTT
TRBJ2-5 TRBV27 TRBD2 few CASRRAGVETQYF TGTGCCAGCAGAAGAGCGGGGGTTGAGACCCAGTACTTC
TRBJ1-1 TRBV19 NA NA CASSPKGEEAFF TGTGCCAGTAGTCCCAAGGGCGAGGAAGCTTTCTTT
TRBJ1-5 TRBV28 NA NA CASSPRRINQPQHF TGTGCCAGCAGTCCTAGACGGATCAATCAGCCCCAGCATTTT
TRBJ2-3 TRBV28 NA NA CASSPGQFFPGTDTQYF TGTGCCAGCAGCCCTGGACAGTTTTTCCCCGGAACAGATACGCAGTATTTT
TRBJ2-5 TRBV28 NA NA CANSTPGSGETQYF TGTGCCAACAGTACCCCAGGGTCAGGGGAGACCCAGTACTTC
TRBJ2-1 TRBV4-2 TRBD2 NA CASSLIAGGPPPNEQFF TGTGCCAGCAGCCTCATAGCGGGGGGCCCACCACCCAATGAGCAGTTCTTC
TRBJ2-1 TRBV6-5 NA few CASSYSSGIAGNEQFF TGTGCCAGCAGTTACTCTAGCGGTATCGCGGGCAATGAGCAGTTCTTC
TRBJ1-6 TRBV6-5 TRBD1 NA CASRWTGGDFLHF TGTGCCAGCAGATGGACAGGGGGAGATTTCCTCCACTTT
TRBJ2-1 TRBV7-3 TRBD2 few CASSLTRGGIHEQFF TGTGCCAGCAGCTTAACACGGGGGGGCATCCATGAGCAGTTCTTC
TRBJ2-5 TRBV6-5 NA many CASSYSGQETQYF TGTGCCAGCAGTTACTCAGGCCAAGAGACCCAGTACTTC
TRBJ1-3 TRBV6-6 NA many CASELGRSGNTIYF TGTGCCAGCGAGCTGGGACGCTCTGGAAACACCATATATTTT
TRBJ2-1 TRBV11-2 TRBD2 many CASSQSGGAYNEQFF TGTGCCAGCAGCCAGAGCGGGGGGGCCTACAATGAGCAGTTCTTC
TRBJ2-1 TRBV7-6 TRBD1 many CASSGTPGQPNLYNEQFF TGTGCCAGCAGCGGCACACCGGGACAGCCCAACCTTTACAATGAGCAGTTCTTC
TRBJ1-5 TRBV7-8 NA few CASNGDSSNQPQHF TGTGCCAGCAACGGAGACAGTAGCAATCAGCCCCAGCATTTT
TRBJ1-2 TRBV28 TRBD1 NA CASSFLGGGASYGYTF TGTGCCAGCAGTTTTTTGGGAGGGGGCGCAAGCTATGGCTACACCTTC
TRBJ2-1 TRBV7-9 TRBD1 few CASSPRTGGFYNEQFF TGTGCCAGCAGCCCTCGGACAGGGGGCTTTTACAATGAGCAGTTCTTC
TRBJ1-5 TRBV6-2/TRBV6-3 NA NA CASSYPQPQHF TGTGCCAGCAGTTACCCTCAGCCCCAGCATTTT
TRBJ2-7 TRBV9 NA NA CASSDPRTGNYEQYF TGTGCCAGCAGCGATCCCCGAACAGGGAACTACGAGCAGTACTTC